One TCR beta chain is described in this entry. Antigen: not known. CDR1 and CDR2 from the germline V gene are MNHNS and SASEGT. The CDR3 is 17 residues long. V was shortened by 1 base and J by 3 bases, with 19 bases between the two germline ends. This record comes from a study of Graves' ophthalmopathy and Graves' hyperthyroidism. The sequenced template was RNA, covering the TCR beta CDR3 region. The first-round RT-PCR employed HTBI primers together with the Qiagen OneStep RT-PCR kit. A multiplex PCR was then performed as the second round. TCRdb redid the calling of the multiplex PCR reads with MiXCR, one entry per CDR3 protein. The sample holds 350,000 to 450,000 distinct CDR3 sequences, about 21% seen once. Study-wide findings and caveats: The model predicted progression of ophthalmopathy with a sensitivity of roughly 65%, and its specificity was about 76%.

Aged 18 to 65, the patients with hyperthyroidism had under 2 months' duration and were newly diagnosed. Clinical symptoms, serum thyroxine, TRAb, thyroid ultrasound and orbital computed tomography determined diagnosis. The sequence derives from a woman younger than 35 with stable Graves' hyperthyroidism. Material: peripheral blood. The chain combines TRBV6-1 with TRBJ2-7; D gene uncertain. CDR3 DNA sequence: TGTGCCAGCAGTGAAGGTAAATTCCAATGGCGGCTCTACGAGCAGTACTTC. Protein product: CASSEGKFQWRLYEQYF.